This TCR beta chain comes out of a study of blood T cell repertoires in COVID-19. Original processing notes: Counts of nucleated cells, estimated from reference gene primer amplification, were obtained. Repertoires were generated with immunoSEQ multiplex PCR, while TCRdb's copy carries only in-frame clones and drops some. V and J calls and clone size are as listed in that table; D and trimming were resolved from the DNA. This table has hundreds of thousands of clones, 70% to 90% appearing once. The CDR3 consists of 16 residues. The V segment lost 0 bases and the J segment 4 bases; nucleotides outside the gene matches: 3. Germline-derived CDR1 and CDR2 are GTSNPN and SVGIG (reference sequence).

The receptor was derived from a young man with COVID-19, enrolled during active disease. Sequences were obtained from peripheral blood. The chain couples TRBV30 to TRBJ2-7; 16 bases align to TRBD2. The CDR3 region has the DNA TGTGCCTGGAGTGTTGGGACTAGCGGGAGGGGGTACGAGCAGTACTTC. Its translation is CAWSVGTSGRGYEQYF.